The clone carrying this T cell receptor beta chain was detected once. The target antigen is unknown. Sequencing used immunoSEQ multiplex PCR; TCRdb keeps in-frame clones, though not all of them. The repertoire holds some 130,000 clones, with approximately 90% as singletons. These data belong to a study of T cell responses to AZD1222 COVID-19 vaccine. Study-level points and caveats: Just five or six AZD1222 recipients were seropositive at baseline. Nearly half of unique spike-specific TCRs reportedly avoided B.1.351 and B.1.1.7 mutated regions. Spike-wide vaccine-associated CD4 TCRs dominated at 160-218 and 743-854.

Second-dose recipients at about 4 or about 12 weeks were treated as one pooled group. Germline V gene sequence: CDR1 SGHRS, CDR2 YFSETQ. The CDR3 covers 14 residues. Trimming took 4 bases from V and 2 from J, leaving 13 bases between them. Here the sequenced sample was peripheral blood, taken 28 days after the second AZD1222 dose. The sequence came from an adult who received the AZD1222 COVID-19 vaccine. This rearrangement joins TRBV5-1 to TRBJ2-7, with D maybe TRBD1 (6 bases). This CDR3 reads CASSRGGQPYEQYF. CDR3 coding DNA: TGCGCCAGCAGCAGAGGTGGACAGCCCTACGAGCAGTACTTC. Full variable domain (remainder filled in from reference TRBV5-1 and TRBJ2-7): KAGVTQTPRYLIKTRGQQVTLSCSPISGHRSVSWYQQTPGQGLQFLFEYFSETQRNKGNFPGRFSGRQFSNSRSEMNVSTLELGDSALYLCASSRGGQPYEQYFGPGTRLTVT.